This entry describes one T cell receptor (beta chain). This sample stems from a study of blood T cell repertoires in COVID-19. The overall study: Acute-phase and convalescent COVID-19 samples originated in the United States, Italy and Spain. T cells, B-cell-depleted T cells, or PBMCs supplied cDNA or gDNA.

V shed 8 bases, J shed 5 bases, and the junction held 1 base outside the gene matches. The CDR3 covers 12 residues. The method was immunoSEQ multiplex PCR; TCRdb's version includes in-frame clones alone and lacks a portion of them. The sample contains under 55,000 clones, under 85% of which appear only once. Sequences were obtained from peripheral blood. V usage is TRBV12-3 or TRBV12-4 and J usage is TRBJ1-5; 9 bases fit TRBD1. The clonotype was recovered from a human donor in a cohort sampled during active COVID-19. As DNA, the CDR3 is TGTGCCAGCGGACAGGGGTATCAGCCCCAGCATTTT. Amino acids: CASGQGYQPQHF.